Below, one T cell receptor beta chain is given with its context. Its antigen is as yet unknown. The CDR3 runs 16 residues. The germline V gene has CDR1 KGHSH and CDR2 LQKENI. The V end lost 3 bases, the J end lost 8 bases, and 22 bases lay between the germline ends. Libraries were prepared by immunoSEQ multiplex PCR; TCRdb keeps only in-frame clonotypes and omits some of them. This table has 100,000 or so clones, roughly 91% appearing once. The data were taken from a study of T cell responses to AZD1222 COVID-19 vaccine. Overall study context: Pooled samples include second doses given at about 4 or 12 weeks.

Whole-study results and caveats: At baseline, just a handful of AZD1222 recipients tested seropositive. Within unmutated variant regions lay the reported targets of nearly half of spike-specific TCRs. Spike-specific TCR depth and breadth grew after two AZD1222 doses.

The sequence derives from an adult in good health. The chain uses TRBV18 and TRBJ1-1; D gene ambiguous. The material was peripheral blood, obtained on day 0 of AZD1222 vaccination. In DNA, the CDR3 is TGTGCCAGCTCACCGCAGGTCTCCACCCCCCCCTCCGAAGCTTTCTTT. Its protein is CASSPQVSTPPSEAFF.